This T cell receptor (beta chain) was recorded in a study of blood T cell repertoires in COVID-19. The CDR3 extends over 16 amino acids. The V end lost 1 base, the J end lost 6 bases, and 17 bases lay between the germline ends. CDR1 and CDR2 from the germline V gene are SGHNT and YENEEA. Some clones are missing from TCRdb's copy, which holds only in-frame ones; the method was immunoSEQ multiplex PCR. The table includes about 130,000 clones, about 89% detected once. The sequenced sample consisted of peripheral blood. The chain couples TRBV11-3 to TRBJ2-3; weak D call: TRBD2 (6 bases). This clonotype was sampled from a man aged 55 to 69 with COVID-19, enrolled during active disease. CDR3 bases: TGTGCCAGCAGCTTAGGGGGGACTCCTGGCCGTGATACGCAGTATTTT. Encoded protein: CASSLGGTPGRDTQYF.